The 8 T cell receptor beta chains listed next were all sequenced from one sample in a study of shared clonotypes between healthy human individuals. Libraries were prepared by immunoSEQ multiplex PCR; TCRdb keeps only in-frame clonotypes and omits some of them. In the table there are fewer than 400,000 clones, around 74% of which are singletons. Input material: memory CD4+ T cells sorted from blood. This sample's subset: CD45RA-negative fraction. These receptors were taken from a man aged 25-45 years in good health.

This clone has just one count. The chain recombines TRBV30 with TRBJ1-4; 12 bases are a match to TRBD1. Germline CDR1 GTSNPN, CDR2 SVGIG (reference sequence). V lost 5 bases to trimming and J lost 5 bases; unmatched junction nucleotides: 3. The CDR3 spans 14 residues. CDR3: CAWGGQGANEKLFF. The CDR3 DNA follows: TGTGCCTGGGGGGGACAGGGGGCGAATGAAAAACTGTTTTTT.

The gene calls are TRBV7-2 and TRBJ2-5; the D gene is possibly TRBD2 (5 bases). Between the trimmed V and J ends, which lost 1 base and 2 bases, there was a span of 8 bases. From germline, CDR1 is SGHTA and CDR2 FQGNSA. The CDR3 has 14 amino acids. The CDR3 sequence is CASSLDSGQETQYF. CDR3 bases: TGTGCCAGCAGCTTAGATTCGGGGCAAGAGACCCAGTACTTC.

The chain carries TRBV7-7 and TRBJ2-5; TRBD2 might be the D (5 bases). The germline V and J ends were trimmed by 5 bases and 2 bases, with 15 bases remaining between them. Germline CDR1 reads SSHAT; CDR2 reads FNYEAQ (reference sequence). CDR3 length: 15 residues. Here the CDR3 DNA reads TGTGCCAGCAGCCGTCAAACGGGATTACAAGAGACCCAGTACTTC. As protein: CASSRQTGLQETQYF. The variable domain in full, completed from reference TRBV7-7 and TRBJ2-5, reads GAGVSQSPRYKVTKRGQDVTLRCDPISSHATLYWYQQALGQGPEFLTYFNYEAQPDKSGLPSDRFSAERPEGSISTLTIQRTEQRDSAMYRCASSRQTGLQETQYFGPGTRLLVL.

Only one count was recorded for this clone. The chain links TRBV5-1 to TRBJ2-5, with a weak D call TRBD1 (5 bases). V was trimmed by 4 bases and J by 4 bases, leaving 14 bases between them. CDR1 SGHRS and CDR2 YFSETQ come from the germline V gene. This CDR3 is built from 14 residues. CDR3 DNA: TGCGCCAGCAGCGTCTCAGGGAAGGGAGAGACCCAGTACTTC. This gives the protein CASSVSGKGETQYF.

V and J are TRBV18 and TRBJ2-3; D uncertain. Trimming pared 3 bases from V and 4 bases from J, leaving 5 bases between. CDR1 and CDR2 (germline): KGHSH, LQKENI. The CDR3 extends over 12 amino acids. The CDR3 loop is CASSPNSDTQYF. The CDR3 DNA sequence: TGTGCCAGCTCACCGAACTCAGATACGCAGTATTTT.

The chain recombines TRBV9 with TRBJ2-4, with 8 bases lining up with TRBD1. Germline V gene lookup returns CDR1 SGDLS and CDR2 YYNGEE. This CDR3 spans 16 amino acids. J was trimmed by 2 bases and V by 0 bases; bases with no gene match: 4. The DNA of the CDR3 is TGTGCCAGCAGCGTAGGGGACAGGTGGACCAAAAACATTCAGTACTTC. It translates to CASSVGDRWTKNIQYF.

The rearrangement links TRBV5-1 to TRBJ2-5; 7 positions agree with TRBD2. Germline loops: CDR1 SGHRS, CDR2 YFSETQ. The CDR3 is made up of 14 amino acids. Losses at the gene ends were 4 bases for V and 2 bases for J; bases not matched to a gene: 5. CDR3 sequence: CASSIGGGQETQYF. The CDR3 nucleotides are TGCGCCAGCAGCATCGGCGGGGGACAAGAGACCCAGTACTTC.

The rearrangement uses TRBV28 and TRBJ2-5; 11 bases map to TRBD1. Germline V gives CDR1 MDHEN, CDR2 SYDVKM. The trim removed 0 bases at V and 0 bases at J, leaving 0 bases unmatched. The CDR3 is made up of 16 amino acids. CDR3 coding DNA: TGTGCCAGCAGTTTATGGGGACAGGGGGACCAAGAGACCCAGTACTTC. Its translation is CASSLWGQGDQETQYF.